This T cell receptor (beta chain) was captured by sequencing in a study of T-cell memory formation after mild COVID-19 (dated by TCRdb to 2020 to 2023). Study-wide context: TCR sequence clusters from the two donors were largely donor specific. T-cell clones expanding and contracting after mild COVID-19 in a couple of donors were tracked by longitudinal TCRalpha and TCRbeta repertoire sequencing. Two young, previously healthy adult volunteers made up the cohort, one male and one female. The full study reports these points: Contracting CD4+ clones turned up mainly in the CM and EM memory subsets, whereas EMRA was where CD8+ clones were enriched. SARS-CoV-2 specificity of the second-wave clones peaking on day 37 was not confirmed. Only a couple of mild cases were covered by the study, and larger cohorts that include severe cases with pre-infection samples were considered necessary. From day 15 to 85, contracting clones showed balanced CD4/CD8 phenotypes, whereas a second wave of clones that expanded from day 15 to 37 leaned towards CD4+. Some responding clones were found in pre-infection memory, which suggests that pre-existing cross-reactive memory T cells took part in the SARS-CoV-2 response.

From the cysteine up to the phenylalanine, the CDR3 has a length of 15 residues. Solely the CDR3 DNA is kept, with 45 bases framed from the first base. Between the V and J ends, shortened by 0 bases and 7 bases respectively, the junction contains 11 bases. Sequences SGHRS (CDR1) and YFSETQ (CDR2) are obtained from the germline V gene. Ficoll-Paque density gradient centrifugation was used to isolate PBMCs. The listed sequencing device is Illumina NovaSeq 6000. Using 5'RACE with constant-segment primers, TCRalpha and TCRbeta cDNA libraries were constructed, with sample barcodes and unique molecular identifiers added in the process. RNA was extracted from every sample with Trizol reagent. Amplification of the libraries took two PCR steps, and the second step added a second sample barcode plus Illumina TruSeq adapters. Libraries were sequenced on an Illumina NovaSeq with 2 x 150 bp paired-end reads. The authors' pipeline ran thus. Reads were demultiplexed and collapsed into UMI-guided consensus sequences with migec v1.2.7. Using mixcr v2.1.11, UMI consensuses were aligned to TRA and TRB V and J templates and then assembled into clonotypes. A clonotype was counted as expanded or contracted only when both edgeR and NoisET called the clonotype significant, with the noise models trained on biological replicates. For edgeR calls, the thresholds were a false discovery rate-adjusted p below 0.01 and a log2 fold-change of 1. As an exploratory analysis of dynamics, max-normalized trajectories of the 1000 most abundant clonotypes were examined with PCA combined with hierarchical clustering. Separately sequenced CD4+ and CD8+ repertoires were used to assign a CD4 or CD8 phenotype to each responding clone. TCRdb redid the processing of the public reads, applying fastp at Q25 and MiXCR, and retained in-frame beta chains. All rows with the same CDR3 protein become a single entry with the most common DNA and genes. The V and J calls and clone size come from TCRdb's table, not from the authors' own analysis. In this sample the table shows roughly 250,000 distinct CDR3 sequences, about a sixth of which occur a single time. Together, the top ten hold approximately 3.5% of the sample.

Points on this clonotype: The clone's antigen remains unknown. Per-base quality was not reported, and no clone a single base away is much larger than it.

This receptor was identified in a man aged 18 to 29 who had mild COVID-19 (a few samples of this study predate the infection). The sample titles of this study are shuffled in the database, so cell type and time point are left out; the donor was told from shared clones. Specimen: PBMCs or a T cell subset sorted from them (not recorded which). The chain was built from TRBV5-1 and TRBJ1-6; too little of a D gene remains to name it. The CDR3 loop reads CASSLGAQINSPLHF. The DNA reads as follows: TGCGCCAGCAGCTTGGGTGCACAGATCAATTCACCCCTCCACTTT.